This T cell receptor (beta chain) originates from a study of cytomegalovirus exposure and HLA in healthy donors. Study-level background: Roughly 180 million T cells yielded roughly 120 million unique TCR beta sequences, as an earlier analysis found.

Donors sampled were nominally healthy, though unrecorded immune exposures were likely. The germline V gene has CDR1 SGHTA and CDR2 FQGNSA. The ends were cut back, 5 bases at V and 2 bases at J, with 10 bases in the middle. CDR3 length: 15 amino acids. The study ran its PCR with 60 Vbeta and 13 Jbeta primers. Assay: immunoSEQ multiplex PCR; the TCRdb copy retains only in-frame clones and omits some. The table lists about 120,000 clones, around 80% of them singletons. This TCR was recovered from a man aged 30 to 39 in good health and CMV-seropositive. Source material: PBMCs. This chain connects TRBV7-2 to TRBJ2-6; TRBD2 might be the D (5 bases). CDR3 sequence reads: CASSRTGTGANVLTF. Here the CDR3 DNA reads TGTGCCAGCAGCCGGACGGGAACTGGGGCCAACGTCCTGACTTTC.